This TCR beta chain came from a study of neoadjuvant anti-PD-1 for oral cavity cancer. Study-level background: Patients mostly received three to four biweekly nivolumab doses at 3 mg/kg before surgery.

Per the germline V gene, CDR1 is SGHRS and CDR2 is YFSETQ. CDR3 length: 14 residues. Deletions cut 4 bases from V and 3 bases from J, with 10 bases between. Assay used: immunoSEQ multiplex PCR; TCRdb lists only in-frame clones, some missing. This sample has fewer than 70,000 clones; approximately 79% occur once, and the top ten carry 2.6%. This chain joins TRBV5-1 and TRBJ2-2; D may be TRBD2 (6 bases). This clonotype was obtained from a person aged 35 to 85 with oral cavity squamous cell carcinoma. The input for sequencing was PBMCs, taken before nivolumab (anti-PD-1) treatment. For the CDR3, the DNA is TGCGCCAGCAGCCCACGACTAGACACCGGGGAGCTGTTTTTT. Its translation is CASSPRLDTGELFF.